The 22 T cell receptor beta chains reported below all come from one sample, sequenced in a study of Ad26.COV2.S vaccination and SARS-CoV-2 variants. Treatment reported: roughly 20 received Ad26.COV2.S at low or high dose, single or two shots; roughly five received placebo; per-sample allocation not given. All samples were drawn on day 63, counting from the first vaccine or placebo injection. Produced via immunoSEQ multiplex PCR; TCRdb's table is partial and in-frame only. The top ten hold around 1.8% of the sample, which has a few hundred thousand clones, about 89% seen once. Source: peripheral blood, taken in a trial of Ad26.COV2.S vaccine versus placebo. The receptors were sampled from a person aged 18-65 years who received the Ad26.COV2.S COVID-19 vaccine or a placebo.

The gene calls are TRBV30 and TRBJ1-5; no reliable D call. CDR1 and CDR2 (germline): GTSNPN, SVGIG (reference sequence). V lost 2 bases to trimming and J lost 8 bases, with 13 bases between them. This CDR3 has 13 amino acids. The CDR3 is CAWSRSSSEPQHF. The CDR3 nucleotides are TGTGCCTGGAGTCGCTCGTCCAGCGAGCCCCAGCATTTT.

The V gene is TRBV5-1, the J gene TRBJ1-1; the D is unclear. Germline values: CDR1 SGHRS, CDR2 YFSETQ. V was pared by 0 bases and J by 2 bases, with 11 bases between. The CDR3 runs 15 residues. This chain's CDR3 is CASSLARQSNTEAFF. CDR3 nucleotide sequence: TGCGCCAGCAGCTTGGCACGACAATCCAACACTGAAGCTTTCTTT. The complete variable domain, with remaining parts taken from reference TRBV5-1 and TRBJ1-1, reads KAGVTQTPRYLIKTRGQQVTLSCSPISGHRSVSWYQQTPGQGLQFLFEYFSETQRNKGNFPGRFSGRQFSNSRSEMNVSTLELGDSALYLCASSLARQSNTEAFFGQGTRLTVV.

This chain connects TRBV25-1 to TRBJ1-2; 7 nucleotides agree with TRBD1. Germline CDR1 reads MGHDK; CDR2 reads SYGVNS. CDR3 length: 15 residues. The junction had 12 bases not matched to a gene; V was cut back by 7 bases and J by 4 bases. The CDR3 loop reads CASNGPGQTSYGYTF. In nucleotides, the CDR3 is TGTGCCAGCAACGGACCGGGACAGACGTCCTATGGCTACACCTTC.

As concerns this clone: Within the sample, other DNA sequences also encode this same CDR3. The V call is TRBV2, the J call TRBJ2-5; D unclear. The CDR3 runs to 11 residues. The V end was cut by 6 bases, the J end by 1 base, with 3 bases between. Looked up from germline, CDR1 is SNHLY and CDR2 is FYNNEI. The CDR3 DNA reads TGTGCCAGCAGGACCCAAGAGACCCAGTACTTC. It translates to CASRTQETQYF.

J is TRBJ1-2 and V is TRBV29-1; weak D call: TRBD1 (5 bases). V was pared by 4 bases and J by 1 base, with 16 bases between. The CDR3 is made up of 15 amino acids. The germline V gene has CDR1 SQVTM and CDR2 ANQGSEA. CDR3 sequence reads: CSVGVGKGLNYGYTF. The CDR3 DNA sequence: TGCAGCGTTGGGGTAGGGAAGGGGCTTAACTATGGCTACACCTTC. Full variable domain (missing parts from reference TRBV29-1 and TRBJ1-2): SAVISQKPSRDICQRGTSLTIQCQVDSQVTMMFWYRQQPGQSLTLIATANQGSEATYESGFVIDKFPISRPNLTFSTLTVSNMSPEDSSIYLCSVGVGKGLNYGYTFGSGTRLTVV.

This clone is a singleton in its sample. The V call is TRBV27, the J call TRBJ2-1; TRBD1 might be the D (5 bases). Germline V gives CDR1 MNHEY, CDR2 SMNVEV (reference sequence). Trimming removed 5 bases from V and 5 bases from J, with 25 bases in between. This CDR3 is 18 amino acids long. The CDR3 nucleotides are TGTGCCAGCAGTCCTCAGGGTCCTAGACCACCACAGAACAATGAGCAGTTCTTC. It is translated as CASSPQGPRPPQNNEQFF.

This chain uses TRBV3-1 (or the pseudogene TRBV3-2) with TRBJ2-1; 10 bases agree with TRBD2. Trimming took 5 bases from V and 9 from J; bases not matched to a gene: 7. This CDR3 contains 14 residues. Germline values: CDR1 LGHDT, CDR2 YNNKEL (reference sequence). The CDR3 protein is CASSSTLAGGEQFF. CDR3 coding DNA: TGTGCCAGCAGCTCAACCTTAGCGGGAGGTGAGCAGTTCTTC.

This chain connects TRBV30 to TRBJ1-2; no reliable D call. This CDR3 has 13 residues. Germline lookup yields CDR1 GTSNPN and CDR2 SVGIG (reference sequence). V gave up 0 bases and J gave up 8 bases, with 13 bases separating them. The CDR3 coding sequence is TGTGCCTGGAGTGTTGCCCCACCACAGGGCTACACCTTC. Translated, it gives CAWSVAPPQGYTF.

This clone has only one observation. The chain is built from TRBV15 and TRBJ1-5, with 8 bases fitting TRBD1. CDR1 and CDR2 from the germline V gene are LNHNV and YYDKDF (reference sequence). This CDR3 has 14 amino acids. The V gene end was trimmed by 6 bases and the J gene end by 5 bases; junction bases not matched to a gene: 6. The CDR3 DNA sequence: TGTGCCACCAGTACCGACAGGGGCTATCAGCCCCAGCATTTT. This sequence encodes CATSTDRGYQPQHF.

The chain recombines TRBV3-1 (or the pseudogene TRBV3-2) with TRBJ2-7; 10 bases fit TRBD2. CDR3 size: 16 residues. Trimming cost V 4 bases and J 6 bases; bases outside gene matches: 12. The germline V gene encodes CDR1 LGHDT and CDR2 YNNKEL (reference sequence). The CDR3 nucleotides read TGTGCCAGCAGCCCCCGGACTAGCGGACTGCCGGGCGAGCAGTACTTC. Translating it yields CASSPRTSGLPGEQYF.

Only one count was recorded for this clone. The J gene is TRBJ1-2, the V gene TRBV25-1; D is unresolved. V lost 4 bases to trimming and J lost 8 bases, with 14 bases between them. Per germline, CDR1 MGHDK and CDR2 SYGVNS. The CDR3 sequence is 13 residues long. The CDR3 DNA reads TGTGCCAGCAGTGTAAGGTCCCTGGAGGGCTACACCTTC. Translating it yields CASSVRSLEGYTF.

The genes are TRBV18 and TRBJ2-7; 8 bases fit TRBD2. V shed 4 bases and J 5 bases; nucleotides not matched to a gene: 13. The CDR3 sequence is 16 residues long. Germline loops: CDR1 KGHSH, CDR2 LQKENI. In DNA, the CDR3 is TGTGCCAGCTCACGTCCCAGCAGCGGGAGATGGGACGAGCAGTACTTC. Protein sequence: CASSRPSSGRWDEQYF.

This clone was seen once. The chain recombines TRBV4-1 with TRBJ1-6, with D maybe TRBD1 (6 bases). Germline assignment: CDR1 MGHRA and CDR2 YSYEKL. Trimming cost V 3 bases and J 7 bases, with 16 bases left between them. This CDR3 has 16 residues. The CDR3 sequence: CASSQRGAQMNSPLHF. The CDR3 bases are TGCGCCAGCAGCCAGCGGGGGGCGCAGATGAATTCACCCCTCCACTTT.

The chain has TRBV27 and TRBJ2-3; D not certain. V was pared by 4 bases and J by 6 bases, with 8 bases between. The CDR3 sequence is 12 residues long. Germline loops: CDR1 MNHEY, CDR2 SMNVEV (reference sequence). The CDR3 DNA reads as TGTGCCAGCAGTTCCCTTTCGGATACGCAGTATTTT. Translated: CASSSLSDTQYF.

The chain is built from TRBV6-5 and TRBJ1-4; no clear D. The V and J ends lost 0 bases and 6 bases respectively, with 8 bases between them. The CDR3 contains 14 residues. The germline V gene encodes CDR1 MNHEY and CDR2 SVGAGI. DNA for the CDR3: TGTGCCAGCAGTTACTCCGGGAGGCATGAAAAACTGTTTTTT. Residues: CASSYSGRHEKLFF.

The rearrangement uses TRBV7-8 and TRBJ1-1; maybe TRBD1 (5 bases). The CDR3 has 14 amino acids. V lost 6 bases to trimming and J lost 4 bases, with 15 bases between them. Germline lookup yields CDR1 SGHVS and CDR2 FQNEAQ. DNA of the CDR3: TGTGCCAGCAGTGCAGGGTTCTCGCTCACTGAAGCTTTCTTT. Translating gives CASSAGFSLTEAFF.

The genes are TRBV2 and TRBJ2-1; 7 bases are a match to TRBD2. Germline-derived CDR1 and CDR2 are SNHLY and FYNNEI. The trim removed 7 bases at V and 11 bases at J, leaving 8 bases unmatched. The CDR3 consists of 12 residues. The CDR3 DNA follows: TGTGCCAGCAAGGGCCTAGCGGACAAGCAGTTCTTC. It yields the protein CASKGLADKQFF.

The CDR3 loop is CASSEEVAPDYGYTF. CDR3 in DNA: TGTGCCAGCAGTGAAGAGGTGGCTCCGGACTATGGCTACACCTTC. This chain links TRBV2 with TRBJ1-2, with unresolved D. The CDR3 runs 15 residues. Trimming stripped 1 base from V and 3 bases from J, with 12 bases between. Germline V gives CDR1 SNHLY, CDR2 FYNNEI.

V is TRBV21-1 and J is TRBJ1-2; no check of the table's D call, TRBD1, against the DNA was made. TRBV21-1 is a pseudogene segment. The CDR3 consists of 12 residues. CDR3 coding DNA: TGTGCCGACACACAGGGGAACTATGGCTACACCTTC. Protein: CADTQGNYGYTF.

The CDR3 region is CSVAYINGDYEQYF. As DNA, the CDR3 is TGCAGCGTTGCTTATATAAACGGTGACTACGAGCAGTACTTC. The chain links TRBV29-1 to TRBJ2-7, with D uncertain. The germline V gene has CDR1 SQVTM and CDR2 ANQGSEA. The CDR3 is made up of 14 amino acids. The V gene lost 4 bases and the J gene lost 3 bases, with 16 bases spanning the gap.

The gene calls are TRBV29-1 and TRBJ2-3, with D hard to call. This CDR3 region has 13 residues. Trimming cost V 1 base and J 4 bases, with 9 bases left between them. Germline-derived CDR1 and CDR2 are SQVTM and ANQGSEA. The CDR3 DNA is TGCAGCGTTGAAGGTGTCGATTCAGATACGCAGTATTTT. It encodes CSVEGVDSDTQYF.

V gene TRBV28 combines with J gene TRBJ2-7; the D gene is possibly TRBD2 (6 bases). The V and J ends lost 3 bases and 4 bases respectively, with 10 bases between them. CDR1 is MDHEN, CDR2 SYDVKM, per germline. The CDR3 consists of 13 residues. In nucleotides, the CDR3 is TGTGCCAGCAGTTTGACTAGTAGGTACGAGCAGTACTTC. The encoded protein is CASSLTSRYEQYF. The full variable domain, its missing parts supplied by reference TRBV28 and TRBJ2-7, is DVKVTQSSRYLVKRTGEKVFLECVQDMDHENMFWYRQDPGLGLRLIYFSYDVKMKEKGDIPEGYSVSREKKERFSLILESASTNQTSMYLCASSLTSRYEQYFGPGTRLTVT.